What follows are 18 T cell receptor beta chains derived from one specimen sequenced in a study of cytomegalovirus exposure and HLA in healthy donors. Sequencing was performed with immunoSEQ multiplex PCR; in TCRdb, only in-frame clones are kept and a portion is missing. The profile shows approximately 60,000 clones, 85% to 95% of them singletons. Sequenced input: PBMCs. The receptors were sampled from a woman aged 18 to 35 in good health and CMV-seronegative.

This clone was detected once. V is TRBV11-3 and J is TRBJ2-1, with 13 bases identical to TRBD2. The CDR3 contains 18 residues. Per germline, CDR1 SGHNT and CDR2 YENEEA. J gave up 3 bases and V 5 bases, and 10 bases lay outside the gene matches. The DNA for the CDR3 is TGTGCCAGCAGCCCCGGACTAGCGGGAGTAGGGATCTACAATGAGCAGTTCTTC. This gives the protein CASSPGLAGVGIYNEQFF.

V is TRBV25-1 and J is TRBJ1-1, with 9 positions matching TRBD1. This CDR3 is built from 12 residues. The J segment lost 11 bases and the V segment lost 2 bases, leaving 3 bases of the junction unmatched. CDR1 and CDR2 from the germline V gene are MGHDK and SYGVNS. The CDR3: CASSEPDRGAFF. DNA of the CDR3: TGTGCCAGCAGTGAACCGGACAGGGGCGCTTTCTTT.

This clone was seen only once. In DNA form, the CDR3 reads TGCGCCAGCAGCTTGGCGGTCGACAGGGCGGACACCATATATTTT. Its protein is CASSLAVDRADTIYF. The chain recombines TRBV5-1 with TRBJ1-3, with TRBD1 identical over 7 bases. The CDR3 spans 15 residues. The V and J ends lost 0 bases and 8 bases, in that order; junction bases with no gene match: 8. CDR1 is SGHRS, CDR2 YFSETQ, per germline.

V gene TRBV5-1 combines with J gene TRBJ2-7, with D perhaps matching TRBD1 (6 bases). Germline V gene data show CDR1 as SGHRS and CDR2 as YFSETQ. The CDR3 is 13 amino acids. Trimming pared 7 bases from V and 4 bases from J, leaving 15 bases between. CDR3 DNA: TGCGCCAGCTCCCGGACGGACAGTTACGAGCAGTACTTC. It yields the protein CASSRTDSYEQYF.

The V and J genes are TRBV15 and TRBJ2-1, with a weak D call TRBD2 (6 bases). The CDR3 is made up of 15 amino acids. V dropped 3 bases and J dropped 2 bases, with 11 bases sitting between them. Looked up from germline, CDR1 is LNHNV and CDR2 is YYDKDF (reference sequence). In nucleotides, the CDR3 is TGTGCCACCAGCAGTCGGGACTTCACCTACAATGAGCAGTTCTTC. Translating gives CATSSRDFTYNEQFF. The entire variable domain, with the rest obtained from reference TRBV15 and TRBJ2-1, is as follows: DAMVIQNPRYQVTQFGKPVTLSCSQTLNHNVMYWYQQKSSQAPKLLFHYYDKDFNNEADTPDNFQSRRPNTSFCFLDIRSPGLGDTAMYLCATSSRDFTYNEQFFGPGTRLTVL.

The chain couples TRBV27 to TRBJ2-7, with D possibly TRBD2 on 6 matching bases. The CDR3 has 14 residues. CDR1 and CDR2 (germline): MNHEY, SMNVEV (reference sequence). With 3 bases removed from V and 2 bases from J, the gap between germline ends came to 11 bases. CDR3 nucleotides: TGTGCCAGCAGTTTCGAGCCGGGGGCCTACGAGCAGTACTTC. This gives the protein CASSFEPGAYEQYF.

The V and J genes are TRBV19 and TRBJ2-7, with 7 bases identical to TRBD2. Trimming cost V 0 bases and J 1 base; bases outside gene matches: 3. The CDR3 sequence is 15 residues long. The germline gives CDR1 LNHDA, CDR2 SQIVND (reference sequence). CDR3 in DNA: TGTGCCAGTAGTATAGATCGAGCGGGGTCCTACGAGCAGTACTTC. This sequence encodes CASSIDRAGSYEQYF.

This chain connects TRBV7-9 to TRBJ2-2; possibly TRBD1 for D (5 bases). The CDR3 covers 14 residues. Trimming left V 3 bases short and J 4 bases short, with 9 bases between. Germline values: CDR1 SEHNR, CDR2 FQNEAQ (reference sequence). The CDR3 sequence: CASSFFTGTGELFF. The CDR3, as DNA: TGTGCCAGCAGCTTCTTCACAGGCACCGGGGAGCTGTTTTTT.

The chain uses TRBV18 and TRBJ2-2; 7 bases match TRBD1. Trimming took 4 bases from V and 1 from J; bases not matched to a gene: 12. The germline gives CDR1 KGHSH, CDR2 LQKENI. The CDR3 consists of 18 residues. The DNA of the CDR3 is TGTGCCAGCTCACTCAGATTCTTAGGACAGGAGAACACCGGGGAGCTGTTTTTT. Residues: CASSLRFLGQENTGELFF. Variable domain in full (rest from reference TRBV18 and TRBJ2-2): NAGVMQNPRHLVRRRGQEARLRCSPMKGHSHVYWYRQLPEEGLKFMVYLQKENIIDESGMPKERFSAEFPKEGPSILRIQQVVRGDSAAYFCASSLRFLGQENTGELFFGEGSRLTVL.

V and J are TRBV9 and TRBJ1-2, with a tentative D call TRBD1 (6 bases). CDR1 SGDLS and CDR2 YYNGEE come from the germline V gene. This CDR3 is 12 amino acids long. The ends were cut back, 0 bases at V and 9 bases at J, with 9 bases in the middle. The DNA for the CDR3 is TGTGCCAGCAGCGTAGTCCAGGGGAGCTACACCTTC. It yields the protein CASSVVQGSYTF.

The V gene is TRBV11-2, the J gene TRBJ2-1, with a weak D call TRBD2 (6 bases). V was clipped by 1 base and J by 5 bases, with 15 bases between them. The CDR3 contains 16 residues. Germline V gene data show CDR1 as SGHAT and CDR2 as FQNNGV. The CDR3 sequence: CASSLVLRTIDNEQFF. CDR3 nucleotides: TGTGCCAGCAGCTTAGTCCTCCGGACTATTGACAATGAGCAGTTCTTC.

The V call is TRBV10-3, the J call TRBJ1-1, with D possibly being TRBD1 (6 bases). V was trimmed by 5 bases and J by 5 bases, leaving 21 bases between them. The germline V gene has CDR1 ENHRY and CDR2 SYGVKD. The CDR3 covers 16 residues. The CDR3 loop is CAISSDRGQVETEAFF. CDR3 DNA sequence: TGTGCCATCAGTTCGGACAGAGGCCAAGTCGAAACTGAAGCTTTCTTT.

The chain combines TRBV27 with TRBJ2-1; 7 nucleotides line up with TRBD1. This CDR3 region has 15 residues. Germline CDR1 MNHEY, CDR2 SMNVEV (reference sequence). Trimming took 9 bases from V and 2 from J; bases not matched to a gene: 10. In nucleotides, the CDR3 is TGTGCCAGTACCATTCGGCAGGGGGCCTACAATGAGCAGTTCTTC. It is translated as CASTIRQGAYNEQFF.

The genes are TRBV7-8 and TRBJ1-1; D is unclear. Trimming removed 0 bases from V and 6 bases from J, with 11 bases in between. Germline V gene lookup returns CDR1 SGHVS and CDR2 FQNEAQ. CDR3 length: 14 residues. The CDR3 nucleotides read TGTGCCAGCAGCTTAGCGGGCGTTTATCCTGAAGCTTTCTTT. Residues: CASSLAGVYPEAFF.

The J gene is TRBJ1-2, the V gene TRBV19, with D uncertain. The CDR3 is 14 residues long. The V and J ends lost 0 bases and 3 bases respectively, with 8 bases between them. Per the germline V gene, CDR1 is LNHDA and CDR2 is SQIVND (reference sequence). CDR3 in DNA: TGTGCCAGTAGTATAGACGGTGACTACTATGGCTACACCTTC. Translation gives CASSIDGDYYGYTF.

CDR3 in amino acids: CASRRQGAYGYTF. The CDR3 bases are TGTGCCAGCAGACGACAGGGGGCTTATGGCTACACCTTC. The chain has TRBV27 and TRBJ1-2; TRBD1 matches 10 bases. The V and J ends lost 6 bases and 5 bases, in that order; junction bases with no gene match: 3. Germline values: CDR1 MNHEY, CDR2 SMNVEV (reference sequence). The CDR3 length is 13 residues.

Here the CDR3 DNA reads TGTGCCAGCAGTGAAGCCCACAGCCCGAACACTGAAGCTTTCTTT. It specifies CASSEAHSPNTEAFF. This chain connects TRBV2 to TRBJ1-1; D remains ambiguous. Trimming pared 0 bases from V and 1 base from J, leaving 9 bases between. Germline V CDR1 and CDR2: SNHLY, FYNNEI. This CDR3 contains 15 residues.

This chain uses TRBV7-2 with TRBJ1-2, with no clear D. V was pared by 2 bases and J by 6 bases, with 10 bases between. CDR1 is SGHTA and CDR2 is FQGNSA in the germline V gene. The CDR3 length is 13 residues. The CDR3 loop is CASSLRGIDGYTF. The CDR3 DNA follows: TGTGCCAGCAGCTTACGGGGTATCGATGGCTACACCTTC.